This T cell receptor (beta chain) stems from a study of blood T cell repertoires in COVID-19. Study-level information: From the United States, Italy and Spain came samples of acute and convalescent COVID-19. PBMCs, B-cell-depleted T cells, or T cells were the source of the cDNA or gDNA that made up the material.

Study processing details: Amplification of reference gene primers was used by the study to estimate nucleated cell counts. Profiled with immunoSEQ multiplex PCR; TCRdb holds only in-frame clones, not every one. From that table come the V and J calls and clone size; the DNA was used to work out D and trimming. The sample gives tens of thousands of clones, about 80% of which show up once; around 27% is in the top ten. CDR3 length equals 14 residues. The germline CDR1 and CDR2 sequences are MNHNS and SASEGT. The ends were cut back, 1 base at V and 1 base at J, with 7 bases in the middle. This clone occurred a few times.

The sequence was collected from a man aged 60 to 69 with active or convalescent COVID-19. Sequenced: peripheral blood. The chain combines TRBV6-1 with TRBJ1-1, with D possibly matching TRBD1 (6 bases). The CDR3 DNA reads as TGTGCCAGCAGTGAAGGAGGGGGGAACACTGAAGCTTTCTTT. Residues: CASSEGGGNTEAFF.